This section outlines one T cell receptor beta chain sequence together with its context. Its antigen is currently unknown. The data were taken from a study of T cell responses to AZD1222 COVID-19 vaccine. General study results and limits: Reportedly, close to half of spike-specific TCRs are directed against unmutated variant regions. Donor demographics were predominantly white British with a female majority; clonal diversity may be underestimated. Without day 14 samples, only post-peak T cell repertoires were studied. Seropositive at baseline were only a handful of AZD1222 recipients.

The data were produced by immunoSEQ multiplex PCR, yet TCRdb's version contains in-frame clones alone and is incomplete. In the table there are some 40,000 clones, around three quarters of which are singletons. Trimming removed 3 bases at V and 0 bases at J, with 12 bases between. CDR1 MNHEY and CDR2 SVGAGI come from the germline V gene. This CDR3 region has 16 residues. This chain links TRBV6-5 with TRBJ2-4, with D tentatively TRBD1 (6 bases). The TCR comes from an adult in good health. Sequenced here: peripheral blood, sampled on day 0 of AZD1222 vaccination. The CDR3 here is CASSYSGQPAKNIQYF. The CDR3 nucleotides are TGTGCCAGCAGTTATTCCGGACAGCCAGCCAAAAACATTCAGTACTTC.